This is a list of T cell receptor beta chains from one sample in a study of regulatory T cells in long-lasting Graves disease. Each CDR3 protein is one row after TCRdb ran MiXCR on the multiplex PCR reads. The top ten hold more than 15% of the sample, which has hundreds of thousands of distinct CDR3 sequences, around 15% seen once. This same sample was also part of a study on T cells in Graves' hyperthyroidism and ophthalmopathy.

The material sequenced was peripheral blood mononuclear cells (PBMCs), taken at new diagnosis, from a patient treated with antithyroid drugs. The origin of the receptors is a woman aged 30 to 39 with Graves disease. The CDR3 runs from the conserved cysteine through the conserved F or W. D genes are given only for firm matches. Clone size is given for some rows only: seen once, a few or many times, or a class if the clone is expanded.

CDR3aa: CASSLAELADTQYF
CDR3nt: TGTGCCAGCAGCTTAGCGGAACTAGCGGATACGCAGTATTTT
abundance: many
j_gene: TRBJ2-3
v_gene: TRBV7-9
d_gene: TRBD2

CDR3aa: CASNRGGLQETQYF
CDR3nt: TGTGCCAGCAACCGAGGGGGGCTCCAAGAGACCCAGTACTTC
abundance: NA
j_gene: TRBJ2-5
v_gene: TRBV6-2/TRBV6-3
d_gene: NA

CDR3aa: CATSRVGGPSSYEQYF
CDR3nt: TGTGCCACCAGCAGAGTCGGGGGCCCGAGCTCCTACGAGCAGTACTTC
abundance: many
j_gene: TRBJ2-7
v_gene: TRBV15
d_gene: NA

CDR3aa: CASSDGGGPKDF
CDR3nt: TGTGCCAGCAGTGACGGCGGGGGGCCCAAGGACTTC
abundance: many
j_gene: TRBJ2-5
v_gene: TRBV2
d_gene: TRBD2

CDR3aa: CASSLPRGENIQYF
CDR3nt: TGTGCCAGCAGCCTGCCCCGGGGTGAAAACATTCAGTACTTC
abundance: NA
j_gene: TRBJ2-4
v_gene: TRBV5-5
d_gene: NA

CDR3aa: CASSQDGASTDTQYF
CDR3nt: TGCGCCAGCAGCCAGGACGGTGCTAGCACAGATACGCAGTATTTT
abundance: NA
j_gene: TRBJ2-3
v_gene: TRBV4-1
d_gene: NA

CDR3aa: CASSQDASSAFQGTQYF
CDR3nt: TGCGCCAGCAGCCAAGATGCTTCATCCGCCTTCCAAGGGACCCAGTACTTC
abundance: few
j_gene: TRBJ2-5
v_gene: TRBV4-1
d_gene: NA

CDR3aa: CASGTFYQPQHF
CDR3nt: TGTGCCAGTGGGACTTTTTATCAGCCCCAGCATTTT
abundance: NA
j_gene: TRBJ1-5
v_gene: TRBV6-1
d_gene: NA

CDR3aa: CASSIVGVIFRNEQFF
CDR3nt: TGTGCCAGCAGCATAGTTGGGGTAATTTTTCGGAATGAGCAGTTCTTC
abundance: few
j_gene: TRBJ2-1
v_gene: TRBV7-6
d_gene: NA

CDR3aa: CASSDTGYEQYF
CDR3nt: TGTGCCAGCAGTGACACAGGTTACGAGCAGTACTTC
abundance: NA
j_gene: TRBJ2-7
v_gene: TRBV6-1
d_gene: NA

CDR3aa: CSVEVGGSYNEQFF
CDR3nt: TGCAGCGTTGAGGTGGGAGGCTCCTACAATGAGCAGTTCTTC
abundance: few
j_gene: TRBJ2-1
v_gene: TRBV29-1
d_gene: NA

CDR3aa: CASKTGGEAKNIQYF
CDR3nt: TGTGCCAGCAAGACAGGGGGGGAAGCCAAAAACATTCAGTACTTC
abundance: many
j_gene: TRBJ2-4
v_gene: TRBV28
d_gene: TRBD1

CDR3aa: CASSEHPGQGHTGELFF
CDR3nt: TGTGCCAGCAGTGAGCACCCGGGACAGGGCCACACCGGGGAGCTGTTTTTT
abundance: many
j_gene: TRBJ2-2
v_gene: TRBV2
d_gene: TRBD1

CDR3aa: CAWSFRHTEAFF
CDR3nt: TGTGCCTGGAGTTTCAGACACACTGAAGCTTTCTTT
abundance: many
j_gene: TRBJ1-1
v_gene: TRBV30
d_gene: NA

CDR3aa: CASSLEADRGYEQYF
CDR3nt: TGCGCCAGCAGCTTGGAAGCGGACAGGGGTTACGAGCAGTACTTC
abundance: NA
j_gene: TRBJ2-7
v_gene: TRBV5-1
d_gene: TRBD1

CDR3aa: CASSPIGAGANVLTF
CDR3nt: TGTGCCAGCAGCCCCATCGGAGCTGGGGCCAACGTCCTGACTTTC
abundance: few
j_gene: TRBJ2-6
v_gene: TRBV5-6
d_gene: NA

CDR3aa: CASIDGLLGGYTF
CDR3nt: TGTGCCAGCATAGACGGACTACTTGGGGGCTACACCTTC
abundance: NA
j_gene: TRBJ1-2
v_gene: TRBV6-1
d_gene: NA

CDR3aa: CSGLQTDGYTF
CDR3nt: TGCAGCGGCTTACAGACGGATGGCTACACCTTC
abundance: many
j_gene: TRBJ1-2
v_gene: TRBV29-1
d_gene: NA

CDR3aa: CASSEVRGSPLHF
CDR3nt: TGTGCCAGCAGTGAAGTGAGAGGTTCACCCCTCCACTTT
abundance: few
j_gene: TRBJ1-6
v_gene: TRBV2
d_gene: NA

CDR3aa: CASSLDTYGYTF
CDR3nt: TGTGCCAGCAGCTTAGACACATATGGCTACACCTTC
abundance: once
j_gene: TRBJ1-2
v_gene: TRBV7-9
d_gene: NA

CDR3aa: CASSFGGYNEQFF
CDR3nt: TGTGCCAGCAGCTTTGGCGGATACAATGAGCAGTTCTTC
abundance: many
j_gene: TRBJ2-1
v_gene: TRBV7-3
d_gene: NA

CDR3aa: CASRARGARTEAFF
CDR3nt: TGTGCCAGCAGGGCACGGGGGGCTCGCACTGAAGCTTTCTTT
abundance: many
j_gene: TRBJ1-1
v_gene: TRBV2
d_gene: NA

CDR3aa: CASSVAGTAGYEQYF
CDR3nt: TGTGCCAGCTCGGTCGCGGGAACGGCAGGCTACGAGCAGTACTTC
abundance: NA
j_gene: TRBJ2-7
v_gene: TRBV6-4
d_gene: NA

CDR3aa: CATSRLTDSNEKLFF
CDR3nt: TGTGCCACCAGCAGACTAACCGACAGTAATGAAAAACTGTTTTTT
abundance: few
j_gene: TRBJ1-4
v_gene: TRBV15
d_gene: NA

CDR3aa: CSARDRLSYNEQFF
CDR3nt: TGCAGTGCCCGAGACAGGCTATCCTACAATGAGCAGTTCTTC
abundance: NA
j_gene: TRBJ2-1
v_gene: TRBV20-1
d_gene: NA

CDR3aa: CASSRGGYYEQYF
CDR3nt: TGTGCCAGCAGCCGCGGGGGCTACTACGAGCAGTACTTC
abundance: NA
j_gene: TRBJ2-7
v_gene: TRBV3-1
d_gene: NA